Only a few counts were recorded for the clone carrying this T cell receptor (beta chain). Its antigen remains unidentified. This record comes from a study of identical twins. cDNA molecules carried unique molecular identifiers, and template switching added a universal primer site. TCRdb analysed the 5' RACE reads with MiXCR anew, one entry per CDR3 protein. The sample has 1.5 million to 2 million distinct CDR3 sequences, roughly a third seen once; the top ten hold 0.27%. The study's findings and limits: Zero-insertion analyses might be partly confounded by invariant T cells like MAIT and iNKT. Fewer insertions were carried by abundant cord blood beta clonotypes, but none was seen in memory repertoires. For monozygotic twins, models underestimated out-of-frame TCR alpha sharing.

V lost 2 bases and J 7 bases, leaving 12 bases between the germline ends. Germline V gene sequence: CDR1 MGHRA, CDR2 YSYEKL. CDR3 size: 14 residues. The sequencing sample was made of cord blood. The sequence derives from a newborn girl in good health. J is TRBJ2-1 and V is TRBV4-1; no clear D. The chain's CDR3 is CASSQLVPRNEQFF. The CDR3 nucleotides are TGCGCCAGCAGCCAATTGGTCCCCCGGAATGAGCAGTTCTTC.